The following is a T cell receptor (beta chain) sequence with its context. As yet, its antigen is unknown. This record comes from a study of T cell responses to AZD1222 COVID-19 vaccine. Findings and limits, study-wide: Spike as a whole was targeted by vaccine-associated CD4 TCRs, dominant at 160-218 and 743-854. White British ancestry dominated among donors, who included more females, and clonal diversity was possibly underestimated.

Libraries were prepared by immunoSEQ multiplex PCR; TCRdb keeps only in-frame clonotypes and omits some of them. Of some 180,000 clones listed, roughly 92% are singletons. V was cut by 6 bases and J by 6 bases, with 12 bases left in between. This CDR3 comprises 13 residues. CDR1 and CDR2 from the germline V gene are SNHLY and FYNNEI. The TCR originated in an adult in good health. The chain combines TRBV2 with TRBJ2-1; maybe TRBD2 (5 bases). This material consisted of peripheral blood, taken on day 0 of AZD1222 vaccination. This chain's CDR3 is CASRDSSFNEQFF. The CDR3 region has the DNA TGTGCCAGCAGGGACTCTTCTTTCAATGAGCAGTTCTTC. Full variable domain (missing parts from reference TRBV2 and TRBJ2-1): EPEVTQTPSHQVTQMGQEVILRCVPISNHLYFYWYRQILGQKVEFLVSFYNNEISEKSEIFDDQFSVERPDGSNFTLKIRSTKLEDSAMYFCASRDSSFNEQFFGPGTRLTVL.